Listed below are T cell receptor beta chains from one sample, sequenced in a study of blood T cell repertoires in COVID-19. Profiling relied on immunoSEQ multiplex PCR, and the TCRdb table lists in-frame clones only, not all of them. The data contain roughly 78,000 clones, roughly nine tenths of them singletons. What was sequenced was peripheral blood. The origin of the receptors is a woman aged 55-70 years with acute or convalescent COVID-19. CDR3s include the opening cysteine and the closing phenylalanine or tryptophan. The D gene is left open where the match is weak. Size is stated for part of the rows, as once, few or many counts, or as a class when the clone is expanded.

v_gene	j_gene	d_gene	abundance	CDR3nt	CDR3aa
TRBV5-1	TRBJ1-4	TRBD1	.	TGCGCCAGCAGCTCGTGGACAGGGGCAGATGAAAAACTGTTTTTT	CASSSWTGADEKLFF
TRBV21-1	TRBJ1-1	.	.	TGTGCCAGCGGACAGGGGGCGCGGGACACTGAAGCTTTCTTT	CASGQGARDTEAFF
TRBV4-1	TRBJ2-3	TRBD1	.	TGCGCCAGCAGCCAACGGACAGGGGGTACAGATACGCAGTATTTT	CASSQRTGGTDTQYF
TRBV24-1	TRBJ1-1	.	once	TGTGCCACCAGTGATAGCCGCGGGGGGAACACTGAAGCTTTCTTT	CATSDSRGGNTEAFF
TRBV6-5	TRBJ2-5	.	.	TGTGCCAGCAGTTACTTGGGGCAGGCATACTTC	CASSYLGQAYF
TRBV19	TRBJ1-1	.	.	TGTGCCAGTACCCTGGGGGGGCCAGTCACTGAAGCTTTCTTT	CASTLGGPVTEAFF
TRBV4-2	TRBJ1-4	.	.	TGTGCCAGCAGCCAAGAAGAGGGCCTTAATGAAAAACTGTTTTTT	CASSQEEGLNEKLFF
TRBV28	TRBJ1-6	TRBD1	.	TGTGCCAGCAGTTTAGGGACAGGGGTGGGCTCCTATAATTCACCCCTCCACTTT	CASSLGTGVGSYNSPLHF
TRBV28	TRBJ1-2	TRBD1	.	TGTGCCAGCACCCTTTCCGGGACAGGGGGTGTTTTTAACTATGGCTACACCTTC	CASTLSGTGGVFNYGYTF
TRBV20-1	TRBJ1-2	.	.	TGCAGTGCTAGGGACAGATATGGCTACACCTTC	CSARDRYGYTF
TRBV7-2	TRBJ2-5	TRBD1	.	TGTGCCAGCAGCCCTCGGACAGGGGGTTTTGGCGAGACCCAGTACTTC	CASSPRTGGFGETQYF
TRBV9	TRBJ1-1	.	.	TGTGCCAGCAGCAACAACCCGGGGGGCACTGAAGCTTTCTTT	CASSNNPGGTEAFF
TRBV11-2	TRBJ2-5	TRBD1	.	TGTGCCAGCAGCCCGCAGACAGGGCAAGAAGAGACCCAGTACTTC	CASSPQTGQEETQYF
TRBV9	TRBJ1-2	TRBD1	.	TGTGCCAGCAGCGTAGGGTTGACAGGGAACCATGGCTACACCTTC	CASSVGLTGNHGYTF
TRBV7-6	TRBJ2-3	.	.	TGTGCCAGCAGCTTAGCCTTCACAGATACGCAGTATTTT	CASSLAFTDTQYF
TRBV4-2	TRBJ2-7	.	few	TGTGCCAGCAGCCAAGGCGAGTCCACAGCCTACGAGCAGTACTTC	CASSQGESTAYEQYF
TRBV5-8	TRBJ2-3	.	.	TGTGCCAGCAGCTTTGACGGGAGCACAGATACGCAGTATTTT	CASSFDGSTDTQYF
TRBV18	TRBJ2-5	.	.	TGTGCCAGCTCAGCCCGACGTGCGGGGTTGGGAGAGACCCAGTACTTC	CASSARRAGLGETQYF
TRBV9	TRBJ2-3	TRBD2	once	TGTGCCAGCAGCGAGTCAGGACTAGCGACAGATACGCAGTATTTT	CASSESGLATDTQYF
TRBV4-1	TRBJ2-1	TRBD1	.	TGCGCCAGCAGCCAAGATACCAGGGGGACCTACAATGAGCAGTTCTTC	CASSQDTRGTYNEQFF
TRBV28	TRBJ1-6	.	.	TGTGCCAGCAGTCCCCTCGGGTCCACAAAGTATCAGTCACCCCTCCACTTT	CASSPLGSTKYQSPLHF
TRBV5-4	TRBJ2-5	TRBD2	.	TGTGCCAGCAGCTCCATGCGGGGGGGAGTAGGGGAGACCCAGTACTTC	CASSSMRGGVGETQYF
TRBV4-1	TRBJ2-5	TRBD1	.	TGCGCCAGCAGCCAAGTCGGGACAGGGTCGGAGACCCAGTACTTC	CASSQVGTGSETQYF
TRBV27	TRBJ1-2	.	.	TGTGCCAGCAGTTCGTCGTCCTCGGACAGCGCCTACTATGGCTACACCTTC	CASSSSSSDSAYYGYTF
TRBV27	TRBJ2-7	TRBD2	.	TGTGCCAGCAGTTTAACCCGACTAGCGGGGTTGAAGAACGAGCAGTACTTC	CASSLTRLAGLKNEQYF
TRBV7-9	TRBJ2-1	TRBD2	.	TGTGCCAGCAGCTTAGGACTAGCGGGGGGACCCTACAATGAGCAGTTCTTC	CASSLGLAGGPYNEQFF
TRBV7-2	TRBJ2-1	TRBD1	few	TGTGCCAGCGTACAGGGGGCCTACAATGAGCAGTTCTTC	CASVQGAYNEQFF
TRBV12-3/TRBV12-4	TRBJ1-2	TRBD1	.	TGTGCCAGCAGTCGACAGGGAAACTATGGCTACACCTTC	CASSRQGNYGYTF
TRBV5-4	TRBJ2-7	TRBD2	.	TGTGCCAGCAGCTTGGATCCGACTAGCGGGAGGGCCGGCGAGCAGTACTTC	CASSLDPTSGRAGEQYF
TRBV18	TRBJ2-7	TRBD1	.	TGTGCCAGCTCAAAGACAGGGGTTTTGGGCGAGCAGTACTTC	CASSKTGVLGEQYF
TRBV7-9	TRBJ1-2	TRBD1	.	TGTGCCAGCAGCTATGCCTCGGGACAGTCTAACTATGGCTACACCTTC	CASSYASGQSNYGYTF
TRBV12-3/TRBV12-4	TRBJ2-5	TRBD1	once	TGTGCCAGCAGACCCACAGGGGGTGAGACCCAGTACTTC	CASRPTGGETQYF
TRBV2	TRBJ2-3	TRBD2	.	TGTGCCAGCCAAGTACTAGCGGGAGGGCCAGATACGCAGTATTTT	CASQVLAGGPDTQYF
TRBV2	TRBJ1-1	.	.	TGTGCCAGCAGTGAGAACACGAACACTGAAGCTTTCTTT	CASSENTNTEAFF
TRBV30	TRBJ1-1	.	.	TGTGCCTGGAGTGTAGAGACCAGGGCCAACACTGAAGCTTTCTTT	CAWSVETRANTEAFF
TRBV6-5	TRBJ1-1	.	.	TGTGCCAGCAGCGCGTCGGGGGGGGGCATAGCTGAAGCTTTCTTT	CASSASGGGIAEAFF
TRBV7-2	TRBJ2-7	TRBD2	.	TGTGCCAGCAGCTTAGGGTTGGGCGGGGGCTCCTACGAGCAGTACTTC	CASSLGLGGGSYEQYF
TRBV11-3	TRBJ2-3	.	.	TGTGCCAGCAGCTTAGGCAGCGCGGGGGCCACAGATACGCAGTATTTT	CASSLGSAGATDTQYF
TRBV5-4	TRBJ2-5	TRBD2	.	TGTGCCAGCAGCTCGGGGAGAGCGGGGGATCCACCCGAGACCCAGTACTTC	CASSSGRAGDPPETQYF